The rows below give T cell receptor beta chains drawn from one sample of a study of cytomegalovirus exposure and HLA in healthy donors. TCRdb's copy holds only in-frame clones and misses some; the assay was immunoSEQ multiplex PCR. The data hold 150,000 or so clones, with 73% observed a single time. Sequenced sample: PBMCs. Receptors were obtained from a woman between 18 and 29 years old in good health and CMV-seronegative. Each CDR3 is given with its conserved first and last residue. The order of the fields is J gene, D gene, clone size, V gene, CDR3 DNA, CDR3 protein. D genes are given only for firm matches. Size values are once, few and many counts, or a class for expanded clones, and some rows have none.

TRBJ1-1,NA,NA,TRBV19,TGTGCCAGTAGTATAGGACAGAACACTGAAGCTTTCTTT,CASSIGQNTEAFF
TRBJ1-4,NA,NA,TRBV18,TGTGCCAGCTCACCGTTCGACATTCCAACTAATGAAAAACTGTTTTTT,CASSPFDIPTNEKLFF
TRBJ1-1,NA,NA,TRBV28,TGTGCCAGCAGAGCCGGAGTCCGCAACACTGAAGCTTTCTTT,CASRAGVRNTEAFF
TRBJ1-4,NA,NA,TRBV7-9,TGTGCCACCTTTGGACAGTTTGCAACTAATGAAAAACTGTTTTTT,CATFGQFATNEKLFF
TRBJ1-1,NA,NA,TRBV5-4,TGTGCCAGCAGCTTGAGAGGACAGTACACTGAAGCTTTCTTT,CASSLRGQYTEAFF
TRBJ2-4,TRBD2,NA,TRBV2,TGTGCCAGCAGTGGGACTAGTGGGAACATTCAGTACTTC,CASSGTSGNIQYF
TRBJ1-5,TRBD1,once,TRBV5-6,TGTGCCAGCAGCTTGGGAGGGACAGGGGGAGGGGGCAATCAGCCCCAGCATTTT,CASSLGGTGGGGNQPQHF
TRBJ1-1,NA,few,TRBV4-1,TGCGCCAGCAGCCAAGATCGGGGGGTCGACACTGAAGCTTTCTTT,CASSQDRGVDTEAFF
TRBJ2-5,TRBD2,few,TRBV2,TGTGCCAGCAGCCTGGGACTACAAGAGACCCAGTACTTC,CASSLGLQETQYF
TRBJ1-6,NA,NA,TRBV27,TGTGCCAGCAGTTCCCTCCCCGATAATTCACCCCTCCACTTT,CASSSLPDNSPLHF
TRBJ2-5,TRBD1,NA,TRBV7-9,TGTGCCAGCAGCTCCATAACAGGGGGCGCGGAGACCCAGTACTTC,CASSSITGGAETQYF
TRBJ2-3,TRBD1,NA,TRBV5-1,TGCGCCAGCAGCTACGGGACAGGGGGTATTATGGATACGCAGTATTTT,CASSYGTGGIMDTQYF
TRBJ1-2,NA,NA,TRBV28,TGTGCCAGCAGTTTAGAGGCAACGGGCTACACCTTC,CASSLEATGYTF
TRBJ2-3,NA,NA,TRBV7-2,TGTGCCAGCAGCTTAGAAGGGGGAAACAAGGCGCAGTATTTT,CASSLEGGNKAQYF
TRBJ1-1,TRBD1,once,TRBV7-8,TGTGCCAGCAGACTCACAGGGGAGAGTTGGACTGAAGCTTTCTTT,CASRLTGESWTEAFF
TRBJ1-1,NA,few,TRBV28,TGTGCCAGCAGTGCCAGGACACCATACACTGAAGCTTTCTTT,CASSARTPYTEAFF
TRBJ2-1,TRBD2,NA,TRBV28,TGTGCCAGCAGTTTTAGGTTACTAGCGGGCAACAATGAGCAGTTCTTC,CASSFRLLAGNNEQFF
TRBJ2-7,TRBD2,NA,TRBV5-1,TGCGCCAGCAGCCCTGGGAGGGGAGGAGGCTACGAGCAGTACTTC,CASSPGRGGGYEQYF
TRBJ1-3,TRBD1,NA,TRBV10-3,TGTGCCAGCAGGGATGCAGGGACAGCTGGAAACACCATATATTTT,CASRDAGTAGNTIYF
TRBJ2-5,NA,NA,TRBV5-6,TGTGCCAGCAGCTTGCGAGGGACTCAGAGGATGGAGACCCAGTACTTC,CASSLRGTQRMETQYF
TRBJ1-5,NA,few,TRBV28,TGTGCCAGCACCAAGGGGGGGCTGAGGCCCCAGCATTTT,CASTKGGLRPQHF
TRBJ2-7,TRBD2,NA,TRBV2,TGTGCCAGCAGCTCTCCCCTAGCGGGGCCCAGAGGCGAGCAGTACTTC,CASSSPLAGPRGEQYF
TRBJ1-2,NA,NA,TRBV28,TGTGCCAGCAGCCCTTTAATCCGGGGGGGGGCCCGGGGCTACACCTTC,CASSPLIRGGARGYTF
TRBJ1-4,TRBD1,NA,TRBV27,TGTGCCAGCAGTTTAAGGACAGGGAATGAAAAACTGTTTTTT,CASSLRTGNEKLFF
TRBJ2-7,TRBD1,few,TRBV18,TGTGCCAGCTCAGGGCAGGGGGCCACGGGCTCCTACGAGCAGTACTTC,CASSGQGATGSYEQYF
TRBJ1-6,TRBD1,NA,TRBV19,TGTGCCAGTAGTAGCAGGACAGGGGTGAATTCACCCCTCCACTTT,CASSSRTGVNSPLHF
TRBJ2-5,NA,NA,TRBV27,TGTGCCAGCAGTTTAAGACAGGATCTGGGCCAGTACTTC,CASSLRQDLGQYF